One and the same sample provided the 19 T cell receptor beta chains below, sequenced in a study of molecular identifiers for immune sequencing clone quantification. TCRdb passed the PCR reads through MiXCR, listing each CDR3 protein once. Among 350,000 or so distinct CDR3 sequences, 20% to 25% were seen once, and the ten largest hold more than 0.8%. Material: naive CD8+ T cells from blood, with Jurkat cell RNA spiked in. The sample's subset: FACS-sorted CD8+CD4-CCR7+CD45RA+ naive T cells. The origin of the receptors is a human donor in good health. Some libraries in this study had Jurkat cell RNA spiked in.

This clonotype was detected many times. The chain joins TRBV29-1 to TRBJ1-1, with D unclear. This CDR3 contains 13 residues. Germline-derived CDR1 and CDR2 are SQVTM and ANQGSEA. The V end was cut by 4 bases, the J end by 1 base, with 10 bases between. The CDR3 nucleotides are TGCAGCGTTGTCCCCTGGACGAACACTGAAGCTTTCTTT. Its protein is CSVVPWTNTEAFF.

With respect to this clonotype: This may be a read error, as it is one base from a much larger clone. This CDR3 is missing its conserved last phenylalanine or tryptophan, likely due to a read error. The DNA is left out, because the CDR3 cannot be placed on it with certainty; the CDR3 is given as TCRdb lists it. The chain recombines TRBV7-9 with TRBJ2-4; TRBD1, as called in the table, went unchecked against the DNA. The CDR3 comprises 12 residues, both ends counted. Germline CDR1 SEHNR, CDR2 FQNEAQ (reference sequence). CDR3 protein: CASSTPGTGLHL.

Worth noting for this clonotype: Possible read error: a much larger clone is one base away. The V gene is TRBV5-3, the J gene TRBJ2-1; perhaps TRBD1 as D (6 bases). TRBV5-3 is an ORF; its function is uncertain. The CDR3 extends over 15 amino acids. For the CDR3, the DNA is TGTGCCAGCAGCTGGATAACAGGGATCCACAATGAGCAGCTCTTC. It translates to CASSWITGIHNEQLF.

This clonotype has ten or more counts. The chain recombines TRBV19 with TRBJ1-1; D uncertain. The V end was cut by 3 bases, the J end by 5 bases, with 10 bases between. Germline V lookup: CDR1 LNHDA, CDR2 SQIVND (reference sequence). This CDR3 is 13 amino acids long. CDR3 nucleotides: TGTGCCAGTAGTATCCCAGTAGGGACTGAAGCTTTCTTT. This translates into CASSIPVGTEAFF.

This clonotype was observed a handful of times. The chain combines TRBV18 with TRBJ2-7; D is possibly TRBD2 (6 bases). The CDR3 is 18 amino acids. Between the trimmed V and J ends, which lost 1 base and 5 bases, there was a span of 24 bases. Germline CDR1 KGHSH, CDR2 LQKENI. CDR3 DNA: TGTGCCAGCTCACCACTCCCAGGCAGGACTCTAACGGGGGACGAGCAGTACTTC. It codes for CASSPLPGRTLTGDEQYF.

This clonotype was found many times. This sequence joins TRBV5-8 and TRBJ2-7, with 8 bases aligning to TRBD2. Looked up from germline, CDR1 is SGHTS and CDR2 is YDEGEE. V dropped 5 bases and J dropped 0; count of bases not matched to a gene: 10. This CDR3 comprises 16 residues. CDR3 loop: CASRPISGVYSYEQYF. The CDR3 region has the DNA TGTGCCAGCAGACCTATTAGCGGGGTCTACTCCTACGAGCAGTACTTC.

The chain employs TRBV11-2 and TRBJ2-1, with TRBD1 identical over 8 bases. The CDR3 extends over 15 amino acids. V was pared by 4 bases and J by 4 bases, with 6 bases of the junction left unmatched. The germline gives CDR1 SGHAT, CDR2 FQNNGV. DNA of the CDR3: TGTGCCAGCAGCTCACGACAGGGGATATACAATGAGCAGTTCTTC. Protein sequence: CASSSRQGIYNEQFF.

Remarks on this clonotype: Being one base from a much bigger clone, this may be a read error. J is TRBJ2-2 and V is TRBV11-2, with D possibly TRBD2 on 5 matching bases. The CDR3 contains 14 residues. V shed 5 bases and J shed 7 bases, with 14 bases lying between them. The germline CDR1 and CDR2 sequences are SGHAT and FQNNGV. In nucleotides, the CDR3 is TGTGCCAGCAGCCTGATGATTGGGAGCGGGGAGCTGTTTTTT. This encodes CASSLMIGSGELFF.

This clonotype was counted ten times or more. This sequence joins TRBV7-2 and TRBJ2-3, with TRBD2 matching 11 bases. CDR1 and CDR2 (germline): SGHTA, FQGNSA. V gave up 5 bases and J gave up 5 bases; unmatched junction bases: 12. CDR3 length: 17 residues. CDR3 DNA sequence: TGTGCCAGCAGCCCCAGCCCACTAGCGGGGGTAATAGATACGCAGTATTTT. It yields the protein CASSPSPLAGVIDTQYF.

The V gene is TRBV12-5, the J gene TRBJ1-2; a weak D match, TRBD1 (5 bases). The CDR3 is 16 residues long. Germline V gene lookup returns CDR1 LGHNT and CDR2 FRNRAP. V dropped 0 bases and J dropped 3 bases, with 14 bases sitting between them. The CDR3 loop reads CASGLVTGRGDYGYTF. In nucleotides, the CDR3 is TGTGCTAGTGGTTTGGTTACCGGGAGGGGAGACTATGGCTACACCTTC.

Ten or more counts support this clonotype. V gene TRBV14 combines with J gene TRBJ2-2; TRBD2 might be the D (5 bases). The germline V and J ends were trimmed by 6 bases and 2 bases, with 13 bases remaining between them. Germline lookup yields CDR1 SGHDN and CDR2 FVKESK. The CDR3 consists of 15 residues. CDR3 protein: CASSRIASNTGELFF. DNA for the CDR3: TGTGCCAGCAGTCGCATAGCGAGCAACACCGGGGAGCTGTTTTTT.

This clonotype was detected ten times or more. The chain joins TRBV2 to TRBJ1-1, with D perhaps matching TRBD1 (5 bases). The CDR3 covers 13 residues. Germline values: CDR1 SNHLY, CDR2 FYNNEI. Trimming pared 8 bases from V and 2 bases from J, leaving 12 bases between. This chain's CDR3 is CASGGVGNTEAFF. CDR3 DNA: TGTGCCAGCGGGGGGGTCGGAAACACTGAAGCTTTCTTT.

This clonotype was seen only once. A much larger clone differs by one base, so this may be a read error. The rearrangement links TRBV14 to TRBJ1-4; no definite D call. The germline CDR1 and CDR2 sequences are SGHDN and FVKESK. The CDR3 has 16 amino acids. Trimming shortened V by 3 bases and J by 2 bases, and 13 bases separated the two germline ends. The CDR3 sequence is CASSHHGRLTNEKLFF. As DNA, the CDR3 is TGTGCCAGCAGCCACCACGGCCGTTTGACTAATGAAAAACTGTTTTTT.

Comment on this clonotype: This sequence may be a read error, since a much larger clone differs from it by one base. V and J are TRBV6-6 and TRBJ1-5; D gene unclear. CDR3 length equals 15 residues. V was cut by 3 bases and J by 0 bases, with 9 bases left in between. Germline V gene lookup returns CDR1 MNHNY and CDR2 SVGAGI (reference sequence). This chain's CDR3 is CASSYGPHSNQPQHF. The CDR3 nucleotides read TGTGCCAGCAGTTATGGCCCTCATAGCAATCAGCCCCAGCATTTT.

Turning to this clonotype: A single base separates this from a much larger clone, so it may be a read error. The V and J genes are TRBV15 and TRBJ2-1; D not resolved. Germline V lookup: CDR1 LNHNV, CDR2 YYDKDF (reference sequence). This CDR3 spans 11 amino acids. This chain's CDR3 is CATNAYNGQFF. CDR3 coding DNA: TGTGCCACCAACGCGTACAATGGGCAGTTCTTC.

Points on this clonotype: At one end, the junction sequence differs from germline, possibly due to a read error. V and J are TRBV19 and TRBJ2-7; 9 bases match TRBD2. The germline V gene has CDR1 LNHDA and CDR2 SQIVND (reference sequence). The CDR3 contains 15 residues. This chain's CDR3 is CTSSQSLQGLALQYF. CDR3 DNA sequence: TGTACCAGTAGTCAATCACTACAGGGACTAGCTTTACAGTACTTC.

Notes on this clonotype: This could be a read error, since a much larger clone is one nucleotide away. This chain uses TRBV28 with TRBJ2-1, with a tentative D call TRBD2 (7 bases). This CDR3 is built from 14 residues. Germline values: CDR1 MDHEN, CDR2 SYDVKM. CDR3 nucleotide sequence: TGTGCCAACAGTTTCCGGGGGGCTCACAATGAGCAGTTCTTC. This translates into CANSFRGAHNEQFF.

This clonotype showed up many times. The chain links TRBV11-2 to TRBJ1-1; D not resolved. Germline CDR1 and CDR2: SGHAT and FQNNGV. Between the trimmed V and J ends, which lost 5 bases and 2 bases, there was a span of 9 bases. The CDR3 runs 13 residues. The CDR3 DNA follows: TGTGCCAGCAGCCCCATATCCAACACTGAAGCTTTCTTT. Translation: CASSPISNTEAFF.

Notes on this clonotype: A clone one base away is much larger, so this may be a read error. The rearrangement links TRBV21-1 to TRBJ2-7; the table's D call of TRBD1 was not tested on the DNA. TRBV21-1 is deemed a pseudogene. The CDR3 runs to 15 residues. CDR3 sequence (DNA): TGTGCCAGCAGCAAAGAGGACAGACAAGGCTACGAGCGGTACTTC. This sequence encodes CASSKEDRQGYERYF.